A single sample gave rise to the 19 T cell receptor beta chains below, sequenced in a study of blood T cells in healthy people across ages. Primed by a sample-barcoded 5' primer and a J-beta primer mix, a second PCR proceeded for 7 to 11 cycles. MiXCR, applied by TCRdb to the 5' RACE reads, yields one record per CDR3 protein. Of approximately 800,000 distinct CDR3 sequences listed, roughly 53% are singletons. Source material: blood. Receptors were obtained from an elderly man in good health.

This chain uses TRBV2 with TRBJ2-3; 10 nucleotides line up with TRBD2. V was clipped by 10 bases and J by 14 bases; unmatched bases: 18. CDR3 length: 14 residues. CDR1 SNHLY and CDR2 FYNNEI come from the germline V gene. CDR3 sequence reads: CANNSPSGGLRAYF. Here the CDR3 DNA reads TGTGCCAATAACTCACCTAGCGGGGGACTTAGGGCGTATTTT.

The chain joins TRBV4-1 to TRBJ1-2; 8 nucleotides line up with TRBD1. V lost 2 bases and J lost 2; bases outside the gene matches: 4. The germline gives CDR1 MGHRA, CDR2 YSYEKL. There are 15 residues in the CDR3. The CDR3 nucleotides are TGCGCCAGCAGCCAAATGGGGACAGGAAACTATGGCTACACCTTC. It yields the protein CASSQMGTGNYGYTF.

The chain carries TRBV9 and TRBJ2-5, with 9 bases identical to TRBD1. The CDR3 has 16 amino acids. J gave up 2 bases and V 0 bases, and 5 bases lay outside the gene matches. Germline V gives CDR1 SGDLS, CDR2 YYNGEE. CDR3 nucleotides: TGTGCCAGCAGCGTAGTAACAGGGGGCCCACAAGAGACCCAGTACTTC. It encodes CASSVVTGGPQETQYF.

V gene TRBV6-1 combines with J gene TRBJ2-1; TRBD2 matches at 8 bases. V shed 2 bases, J shed 7 bases, and the junction held 10 bases outside the gene matches. Germline V gene sequence: CDR1 MNHNS, CDR2 SASEGT. The CDR3 sequence is 16 residues long. The CDR3 protein is CASSETPWGLGNEQFF. CDR3 nucleotide sequence: TGTGCCAGCAGTGAAACCCCGTGGGGACTAGGTAATGAGCAGTTCTTC.

CDR3 nucleotide sequence: TGTGCCATCAAGCCCGGGGATAATTCACCCCTCCACTTT. Protein sequence: CAIKPGDNSPLHF. The chain uses TRBV28 and TRBJ1-6; D unresolved. V lost 10 bases and J lost 5, with 12 bases in between. The CDR3 loop spans 13 amino acids. The germline V gene encodes CDR1 MDHEN and CDR2 SYDVKM. The whole variable domain, filled in from reference TRBV28 and TRBJ1-6, reads DVKVTQSSRYLVKRTGEKVFLECVQDMDHENMFWYRQDPGLGLRLIYFSYDVKMKEKGDIPEGYSVSREKKERFSLILESASTNQTSMYLCAIKPGDNSPLHFGNGTRLTVT.

The J gene is TRBJ2-5, the V gene TRBV7-2, with D unclear. V was clipped by 1 base and J by 1 base, with 13 bases between them. This CDR3 has 16 residues. Germline loops: CDR1 SGHTA, CDR2 FQGNSA. This CDR3 reads CASSLGPRMTQETQYF. CDR3 coding DNA: TGTGCCAGCAGCTTAGGGCCGCGGATGACCCAAGAGACCCAGTACTTC.

V gene TRBV21-1 combines with J gene TRBJ2-2; TRBD1 is taken as the D call from the table, unchecked against the DNA. TRBV21-1 is deemed a pseudogene. The CDR3 is made up of 15 amino acids. CDR3 region: CATTRGGKDTGELFF. As DNA, the CDR3 is TGTGCCACCACAAGGGGGGGGAAGGACACCGGGGAGCTGTTTTTT.

This clonotype has a single count. The chain joins TRBV7-8 to TRBJ2-1; unclear D gene. The CDR3 covers 15 residues. Germline V gene lookup returns CDR1 SGHVS and CDR2 FQNEAQ. V gave up 8 bases and J gave up 0 bases, with 14 bases separating them. The CDR3 nucleotides are TGTGCCAGCGCAAGGGTGGGCAACTCCTACAATGAGCAGTTCTTC. Amino acids: CASARVGNSYNEQFF.

This clonotype was picked up a small number of times. The gene calls are TRBV11-2 and TRBJ2-5; 7 positions agree with TRBD2. The CDR3 length is 14 residues. Germline V CDR1 and CDR2: SGHAT, FQNNGV. J gave up 11 bases and V 7 bases, and 16 bases lay outside the gene matches. The CDR3 region has the DNA TGTGCCAGCAAGGCAGTTGCCGAGCGGGGAGAGCAGTACTTC. It translates to CASKAVAERGEQYF. The variable domain in full, with the rest retrieved from reference TRBV11-2 and TRBJ2-5, is EAGVAQSPRYKIIEKRQSVAFWCNPISGHATLYWYQQILGQGPKLLIQFQNNGVVDDSQLPKDRFSAERLKGVDSTLKIQPAKLEDSAVYLCASKAVAERGEQYFGPGTRLLVL.

The table lists this clonotype with a few counts. The chain is built from TRBV20-1 and TRBJ2-3; 7 nucleotides line up with TRBD1. This CDR3 is 15 amino acids long. The germline V gene encodes CDR1 DFQATT and CDR2 SNEGSKA (reference sequence). V shed 4 bases and J 1 base; nucleotides not matched to a gene: 8. In DNA, the CDR3 is TGCAGTGCTACTGACAGGGTGGTTGGCACAGATACGCAGTATTTT. Protein product: CSATDRVVGTDTQYF.

This chain links TRBV29-1 with TRBJ2-1, with 9 bases aligning to TRBD2. The ends lost 0 bases at V and 3 bases at J; junction bases unmatched: 21. The CDR3 consists of 21 residues. Germline V gene sequence: CDR1 SQVTM, CDR2 ANQGSEA. The CDR3 sequence is CSVEDLLGSGRGGSLYNEQFF. The CDR3 DNA sequence: TGCAGCGTTGAAGATCTCCTAGGTAGCGGGAGAGGGGGCTCCCTCTACAATGAGCAGTTCTTC.

This chain uses TRBV29-1 with TRBJ2-1; D is perhaps TRBD1 (6 bases). The CDR3 length is 15 residues. Trimming shortened V by 1 base and J by 0 bases, and 10 bases separated the two germline ends. Germline CDR1 reads SQVTM; CDR2 reads ANQGSEA. CDR3 protein: CSVEGGQNSYNEQFF. In DNA, the CDR3 is TGCAGCGTTGAAGGGGGGCAGAACTCCTACAATGAGCAGTTCTTC.

The chain recombines TRBV5-4 with TRBJ1-6; a possible D gene is TRBD1 (5 bases). Trimming removed 5 bases at V and 7 bases at J, with 19 bases between. Germline V gene lookup returns CDR1 SGHNT and CDR2 YYREEE (reference sequence). CDR3 length: 16 amino acids. CDR3 nucleotide sequence: TGTGCCAGCAGGTCCCGCGGCGGGGCGAAGAATTCACCCCTCCACTTT. Its translation: CASRSRGGAKNSPLHF.

This sequence joins TRBV27 and TRBJ2-4, with D perhaps matching TRBD2 (6 bases). Germline CDR1 MNHEY, CDR2 SMNVEV (reference sequence). Trimming pared 7 bases from V and 2 bases from J, leaving 12 bases between. This CDR3 spans 14 amino acids. For the CDR3, the DNA is TGTGCCAGCAAGGAGGGCGCATCCAAAAACATTCAGTACTTC. Residues: CASKEGASKNIQYF.

This chain connects TRBV6-6 to TRBJ2-3; the D call may be TRBD1 or TRBD2 (6 bases each). V lost 10 bases to trimming and J lost 14 bases, with 31 bases between them. The CDR3 is made up of 15 amino acids. CDR1 is MNHNY, CDR2 SVGAGI, per germline (reference sequence). CDR3 nucleotide sequence: TGTGCCACCAGGGAAGGGGGGCTGGTGCACAGATACGCGTATTTT. Translating gives CATREGGLVHRYAYF.

This clonotype was picked up a small number of times. V gene TRBV7-9 combines with J gene TRBJ1-6, with D possibly TRBD1 on 5 matching bases. Germline V lookup: CDR1 SEHNR, CDR2 FQNEAQ (reference sequence). CDR3 length: 14 residues. Deletions cut 3 bases from V and 10 bases from J, with 13 bases between. The CDR3 spells CASSFEQVESPLHF. CDR3 sequence (DNA): TGTGCCAGCAGCTTTGAACAGGTCGAGTCACCCCTCCACTTT.

Of note for this clonotype: A junction boundary mismatches the germline segment, possibly from a read error. The rearrangement uses TRBV5-6 and TRBJ2-2; D gene uncertain. The CDR3 covers 13 residues. Germline CDR1 and CDR2: SGHDT and YYEEEE. CDR3 region: CVSSLANTGELFF. CDR3 nucleotide sequence: TGTGTCAGCAGCTTGGCGAACACCGGGGAGCTGTTTTTT. The full variable domain, with the rest looked up from reference TRBV5-6 and TRBJ2-2, is DAGVTQSPTHLIKTRGQQVTLRCSPKSGHDTVSWYQQALGQGPQFIFQYYEEEERQRGNFPDRFSGHQFPNYSSELNVNALLLGDSALYLCVSSLANTGELFFGEGSRLTVL.

DNA for the CDR3: TGTGCCACAGAGGATACAGGGGACCCCTACAATGAGCAGTTCTTC. This gives the protein CATEDTGDPYNEQFF. This rearrangement joins TRBV27 to TRBJ2-1; 7 bases match TRBD1. Germline loops: CDR1 MNHEY, CDR2 SMNVEV (reference sequence). J was trimmed by 2 bases and V by 10 bases; bases with no gene match: 11. This CDR3 is 15 amino acids long.

In its sample, this clonotype was seen once. This chain links TRBV20-1 with TRBJ2-7, with a weak D call TRBD2 (5 bases). Matching the DNA end better, TRBJ2-5 makes the J call doubtful. CDR1 and CDR2 from the germline V gene are DFQATT and SNEGSKA (reference sequence). The CDR3 extends over 14 amino acids. Here the CDR3 reads CSARVPNRRETQYF. CDR3 coding DNA: TGCAGTGCTAGAGTCCCGAATAGGAGGGAGACCCAGTACTTC.